This note documents a single T cell receptor (beta chain) sequence. No antigen is known for it. The data belong to a study of T cells expressing NK-cell markers. Looking at the study overall: The TCR beta repertoires were obtained from sorted CD3+CD56+NKG2C+, CD3+CD56+NKG2C- and CD3+CD56-NKG2C+ T cells.

The cDNA for TCR beta came from 5'RACE template switching with UMIs. Reprocessing the 5' RACE reads, TCRdb reports a single entry for every CDR3 protein and omits DNA. The sample's table shows 200,000 to 300,000 distinct CDR3 sequences. CDR1 and CDR2 (germline): LNHNV, YYDKDF (reference sequence). This CDR3 contains 15 residues. Study results and caveats: Each of about six donors carried dominant NKG2C+ clonotypes accounting for roughly 1.0-7.0% of CD8+ T cells.

The sequenced sample was blood T cells: a sorted CD56 or NKG2C T cell subset, CD4+ or CD8+ T cells, or bulk PBMC T cells (not recorded which). The clonotype was recovered from a woman aged 18-69 years in good health. The chain combines TRBV15 with TRBJ2-1; there is no DNA to check the TCRdb D call of TRBD2. CDR3 in amino acids: CATSLTSGSYNEQFF.